This T cell receptor (beta chain) derives from a study of glioma-infiltrating T cells after dendritic cell vaccination. Study overall: Treatment, given 2003 to 2012, was autologous tumor lysate-pulsed dendritic cell vaccination. Dendritic cell vaccine was injected intradermally three times, biweekly.

Here immunoSEQ multiplex PCR was the method, and the copy in TCRdb shows in-frame clones only, minus some. This table holds about 92,000 clones, over 75% found once. A single count supports this clone. What it recognizes is unknown. Broader study findings: No direct clonality-survival link was found; a diverse polyclonal response may matter.

V was clipped by 5 bases and J by 5 bases; unmatched bases: 10. Germline lookup yields CDR1 LNHDA and CDR2 SQIVND (reference sequence). This CDR3 has 15 residues. Source: blood, taken before dendritic cell vaccination. The sequence was collected from a human donor with glioblastoma. The gene calls are TRBV19 and TRBJ2-7, with 9 positions matching TRBD1. CDR3 DNA sequence: TGTGCCAGTAGTTCACAGGGGGCGATTGGGGACGAGCAGTACTTC. Translated, it gives CASSSQGAIGDEQYF.